One TCR beta chain is described in this entry. The antigen this receptor binds is unknown. Base qualities are not recorded, but no much larger clone differs from it by a single base. Library creation used the immunoSEQ multiplex PCR assay. Drawn from immuneACCESS, this table holds only the in-frame rearrangements with V and J called that TCRdb kept. Clones are partly lost; checked studies trace under half to an unresolved V gene and leave the rest unexplained. Counted in this sample were about 91,000 clones; 85% to 95% of them appeared once. Together, the top ten hold under 0.3% of the sample. The data belong to a study of technical replicates of blood from four donors (dated by TCRdb to the late 2010s). The sequencing input was T cells isolated from PBMCs. This receptor was taken from a human donor in good health.

The base sequence is TGTGCCAGCAGTGACAGACAGGGATCCTATGGCTACACCTTC. Its protein product is CASSDRQGSYGYTF. The V and J genes are TRBV2 and TRBJ1-2, and 7 junctional nucleotides match TRBD1. CDR1 SNHLY and CDR2 FYNNEI are derived from the germline V gene. The CDR3, from cysteine to phenylalanine, totals 14 residues. Only the CDR3 portion is preserved as DNA: 42 bases, with reading frame beginning at the first base. Compared with germline, V lacks 3 bases and J lacks 4 bases; bases without a gene match: 5. Extended through the reference TRBV2 and TRBJ1-2 proteins, this CDR3 yields the full variable domain: EPEVTQTPSHQVTQMGQEVILRCVPISNHLYFYWYRQILGQKVEFLVSFYNNEISEKSEIFDDQFSVERPDGSNFTLKIRSTKLEDSAMYFCASSDRQGSYGYTFGSGTRLTVV.